This passage covers 28 T cell receptor beta chains from one sample sequenced in a study of blood T cell repertoires in COVID-19. The data were produced by immunoSEQ multiplex PCR, yet TCRdb's version contains in-frame clones alone and is incomplete. The repertoire consists of a few hundred thousand clones, with 80% to 90% occurring once and the leading ten covering around 1.9%. The sequenced material came from PBMCs or T cells enriched from blood (not recorded which). The receptors were gathered from a middle-aged man in a cohort exposed to, infected with or recovered from COVID-19 (not recorded which).

J is TRBJ2-7 and V is TRBV30; D may be TRBD1 (6 bases). Trimming shortened V by 3 bases and J by 8 bases, and 17 bases separated the two germline ends. Germline CDR1 is GTSNPN and CDR2 is SVGIG (reference sequence). The CDR3 is 13 amino acids. The CDR3 DNA follows: TGTGCCTGGAGGATCGACAGGTTCTTCAAGCAGTACTTC. Amino acid sequence: CAWRIDRFFKQYF.

V gene TRBV7-9 combines with J gene TRBJ2-3; 7 nucleotides match TRBD2. The CDR3 runs to 16 residues. Per the germline V gene, CDR1 is SEHNR and CDR2 is FQNEAQ (reference sequence). The trim removed 2 bases at V and 0 bases at J, leaving 5 bases unmatched. The CDR3 region has the DNA TGTGCCAGCAGCTTACACGGCGGGAGTAGCACAGATACGCAGTATTTT. Encoded protein: CASSLHGGSSTDTQYF.

V gene TRBV3-1 (or the pseudogene TRBV3-2) combines with J gene TRBJ2-5; 9 bases align to TRBD1. The CDR3 loop spans 16 amino acids. CDR1 and CDR2 (germline): LGHDT, YNNKEL (reference sequence). With 4 bases clipped from V and 5 bases from J, the junction kept 11 bases outside the gene matches. CDR3 sequence reads: CASSPSGQGLEETQYF. CDR3 DNA: TGTGCCAGCAGCCCCTCGGGACAGGGCTTAGAGGAGACCCAGTACTTC.

This rearrangement joins TRBV7-2 to TRBJ1-6, with a possible D match to TRBD1 (6 bases). V was trimmed by 1 base and J by 9 bases, leaving 10 bases between them. Germline CDR1 and CDR2: SGHTA and FQGNSA. The CDR3 loop spans 14 amino acids. The DNA for the CDR3 is TGTGCCAGCAGCTTAGTCGGGGGGCGTTCACCCCTCCACTTT. Its translation is CASSLVGGRSPLHF.

CDR3 residues: CASSIEGSGGNEQFF. CDR3 nucleotides: TGTGCCAGTAGTATAGAAGGTAGCGGAGGCAATGAGCAGTTCTTC. The chain links TRBV19 to TRBJ2-1, with TRBD2 as a possible D gene (6 bases). Trimming shortened V by 0 bases and J by 6 bases, and 12 bases separated the two germline ends. CDR3 length: 15 amino acids. Per germline, CDR1 LNHDA and CDR2 SQIVND (reference sequence). Using reference TRBV19 and TRBJ2-1 for the parts outside the CDR3, the full variable domain is DGGITQSPKYLFRKEGQNVTLSCEQNLNHDAMYWYRQDPGQGLRLIYYSQIVNDFQKGDIAEGYSVSREKKESFPLTVTSAQKNPTAFYLCASSIEGSGGNEQFFGPGTRLTVL.

Here the CDR3 reads CASSQSSGGHCGYTF. The CDR3 DNA reads TGCGCCAGCAGTCAATCGTCGGGGGGGCACTGTGGCTACACCTTC. This chain uses TRBV23-1 with TRBJ1-2; perhaps TRBD1 as D (6 bases). TRBV23-1 is an open reading frame, and its role is uncertain. The CDR3 spans 15 residues. The V and J ends lost 0 bases and 7 bases respectively, with 15 bases between them.

This clone turned up a few times. This chain links TRBV2 with TRBJ2-7; 13 nucleotides align to TRBD2. Germline trimming cut 8 bases from V and 5 bases from J; bases unmatched to any gene: 6. Germline V CDR1 and CDR2: SNHLY, FYNNEI. The CDR3 has 14 residues. The CDR3 is CASVLAGGPHEQYF. For the CDR3, the DNA is TGTGCCAGCGTACTAGCGGGAGGGCCCCACGAGCAGTACTTC.

The rearrangement uses TRBV5-1 and TRBJ2-1; 7 nucleotides align to TRBD2. V lost 3 bases, J lost 2 bases, and 5 bases stayed unmatched. CDR3 length equals 15 residues. Per the germline V gene, CDR1 is SGHRS and CDR2 is YFSETQ. CDR3 DNA sequence: TGCGCCAGCAGCTCGGGACTATCCCCCTACAATGAGCAGTTCTTC. Amino acids: CASSSGLSPYNEQFF. Variable domain in full (rest from reference TRBV5-1 and TRBJ2-1): KAGVTQTPRYLIKTRGQQVTLSCSPISGHRSVSWYQQTPGQGLQFLFEYFSETQRNKGNFPGRFSGRQFSNSRSEMNVSTLELGDSALYLCASSSGLSPYNEQFFGPGTRLTVL.

The chain is built from TRBV7-9 and TRBJ2-1; possibly TRBD2 for D (6 bases). The germline gives CDR1 SEHNR, CDR2 FQNEAQ (reference sequence). V was pared by 1 base and J by 6 bases, with 13 bases between. There are 15 residues in the CDR3. The CDR3 DNA is TGTGCCAGCAGCTTAGGGGGGGAGCCAATCAATGAGCAGTTCTTC. Residues: CASSLGGEPINEQFF. Combining the CDR3 with reference TRBV7-9 and TRBJ2-1 gives the whole variable domain DTGVSQNPRHKITKRGQNVTFRCDPISEHNRLYWYRQTLGQGPEFLTYFQNEAQLEKSRLLSDRFSAERPKGSFSTLEIQRTEQGDSAMYLCASSLGGEPINEQFFGPGTRLTVL.

This clone was found once. The genes are TRBV3-1 (or the pseudogene TRBV3-2) and TRBJ2-5, with a weak D call TRBD2 (5 bases). Trimming took off 5 bases at V and 0 bases at J, with 13 bases between the two ends. Looked up from germline, CDR1 is LGHDT and CDR2 is YNNKEL (reference sequence). The CDR3 loop spans 15 amino acids. CDR3: CASSKRTAYQETQYF. CDR3 DNA: TGTGCCAGCAGCAAGCGGACTGCCTACCAAGAGACCCAGTACTTC.

The genes are TRBV6-5 and TRBJ2-5; 9 bases are a match to TRBD1. The CDR3 length is 15 residues. The germline gives CDR1 MNHEY, CDR2 SVGAGI. With V trimmed by 6 bases and J by 5 bases, 10 bases remained unmatched. The CDR3 region is CASRGQTGGWETQYF. CDR3 DNA: TGTGCCAGCAGGGGACAAACAGGGGGCTGGGAGACCCAGTACTTC.

This clone was counted only a few times. The chain links TRBV27 to TRBJ1-5, with a possible D match to TRBD1 (6 bases). The ends were cut back, 4 bases at V and 1 base at J, with 11 bases in the middle. Germline CDR1 is MNHEY and CDR2 is SMNVEV (reference sequence). The CDR3 length is 15 residues. The CDR3 sequence: CASSSAQGSNQPQHF. The DNA for the CDR3 is TGTGCCAGCAGTTCGGCACAGGGAAGCAATCAGCCCCAGCATTTT.

This rearrangement joins TRBV4-1 to TRBJ2-6; 14 bases match TRBD2. V dropped 4 bases and J dropped 0; count of bases not matched to a gene: 5. CDR1 MGHRA and CDR2 YSYEKL come from the germline V gene. This CDR3 has 19 amino acids. CDR3 in amino acids: CASSPGLAGVSSGANVLTF. The CDR3 coding sequence is TGCGCCAGCAGCCCGGGACTAGCGGGAGTGTCCTCTGGGGCCAACGTCCTGACTTTC.

J is TRBJ1-2 and V is TRBV18, with 7 bases matching TRBD1. This CDR3 spans 18 amino acids. V dropped 3 bases and J dropped 4; count of bases not matched to a gene: 17. Per the germline V gene, CDR1 is KGHSH and CDR2 is LQKENI. DNA for the CDR3: TGTGCCAGCTCACCTACATACTTGTCCCGGGACAGCCTCTATGGCTACACCTTC. This codes for CASSPTYLSRDSLYGYTF.

V and J are TRBV4-2 and TRBJ2-5; weak D call: TRBD1 (6 bases). Germline-derived CDR1 and CDR2 are LGHNA and YNFKEQ. This CDR3 has 13 amino acids. Between the trimmed V and J ends, which lost 1 base and 5 bases, there was a span of 8 bases. The CDR3 region is CASSQVQGETQYF. The CDR3, as DNA: TGTGCCAGCAGCCAAGTTCAGGGGGAGACCCAGTACTTC.

V gene TRBV5-4 combines with J gene TRBJ1-2; 9 bases map to TRBD1. J lost 3 bases, V lost 0 bases, and 3 bases had no gene match. CDR1 SGHNT and CDR2 YYREEE come from the germline V gene (reference sequence). The CDR3 covers 15 residues. CDR3 coding DNA: TGTGCCAGCAGCTTGGCCGGGACAGGGCACTATGGCTACACCTTC. Translated: CASSLAGTGHYGYTF.

This chain connects TRBV27 to TRBJ2-7; weak D call: TRBD1 (6 bases). CDR1 MNHEY and CDR2 SMNVEV come from the germline V gene (reference sequence). The CDR3 extends over 14 amino acids. Trimming took 5 bases from V and 6 from J, leaving 17 bases between them. The CDR3 nucleotides read TGTGCCAGCAGTCCCCGGACAGCAGTCACCGAGCAGTACTTC. This translates into CASSPRTAVTEQYF.

This clone was seen just once. The rearrangement uses TRBV7-9 and TRBJ1-3; D perhaps matches TRBD1 (6 bases). This CDR3 spans 14 amino acids. Per germline, CDR1 SEHNR and CDR2 FQNEAQ (reference sequence). The V and J ends lost 11 bases and 0 bases respectively, with 14 bases between them. The CDR3 protein is CAGEGDPSGNTIYF. CDR3 sequence (DNA): TGTGCCGGCGAGGGGGACCCCTCTGGAAACACCATATATTTT. The entire variable domain, with the rest obtained from reference TRBV7-9 and TRBJ1-3, is as follows: DTGVSQNPRHKITKRGQNVTFRCDPISEHNRLYWYRQTLGQGPEFLTYFQNEAQLEKSRLLSDRFSAERPKGSFSTLEIQRTEQGDSAMYLCAGEGDPSGNTIYFGEGSWLTVV.

The J gene is TRBJ1-4, the V gene TRBV14; D remains ambiguous. Germline assignment: CDR1 SGHDN and CDR2 FVKESK. This CDR3 has 13 residues. V was pared by 0 bases and J by 10 bases, with 9 bases between. CDR3 loop: CASSQDLGGKLFF. The CDR3 DNA follows: TGTGCCAGCAGCCAAGATTTAGGAGGAAAACTGTTTTTT.

The rearrangement joins TRBV4-2 to TRBJ2-1, with a tentative D call TRBD2 (5 bases). The V gene's germline CDR1 is LGHNA and CDR2 YNFKEQ. The CDR3 length is 15 residues. Trimming stripped 0 bases from V and 7 bases from J, with 13 bases between. The CDR3 protein is CASSQERAETNEQFF. The CDR3 nucleotides read TGTGCCAGCAGCCAAGAGAGGGCGGAGACGAATGAGCAGTTCTTC.

The chain employs TRBV7-9 and TRBJ2-5; TRBD2 agrees at 13 bases. The CDR3 length is 15 residues. Germline CDR1 is SEHNR and CDR2 is FQNEAQ (reference sequence). The J segment lost 4 bases and the V segment lost 1 base, leaving 0 bases of the junction unmatched. The CDR3 loop is CASSLGTSGRETQYF. In DNA form, the CDR3 reads TGTGCCAGCAGCTTAGGGACTAGCGGGAGAGAGACCCAGTACTTC.

The chain recombines TRBV7-3 with TRBJ2-2; D is possibly TRBD2 (6 bases). The germline V and J ends were trimmed by 5 bases and 4 bases, with 14 bases remaining between them. Germline lookup yields CDR1 SGHTA and CDR2 FQGTGA. The CDR3 has 15 residues. This chain's CDR3 is CASSLGGRGTGELFF. In DNA, the CDR3 is TGTGCCAGCAGCCTTGGAGGGCGGGGCACCGGGGAGCTGTTTTTT.

The chain employs TRBV19 and TRBJ2-5; 8 bases fit TRBD1. This CDR3 region has 14 residues. Germline values: CDR1 LNHDA, CDR2 SQIVND (reference sequence). J gave up 4 bases and V 3 bases, and 4 bases lay outside the gene matches. CDR3 sequence: CASSISRGPETQYF. The CDR3 DNA reads TGTGCCAGTAGTATTTCCAGGGGGCCAGAGACCCAGTACTTC. Full variable domain (remainder filled in from reference TRBV19 and TRBJ2-5): DGGITQSPKYLFRKEGQNVTLSCEQNLNHDAMYWYRQDPGQGLRLIYYSQIVNDFQKGDIAEGYSVSREKKESFPLTVTSAQKNPTAFYLCASSISRGPETQYFGPGTRLLVL.

The chain recombines TRBV27 with TRBJ1-4, with no clear D. The CDR3 is 15 residues long. Trimming cost V 6 bases and J 7 bases, with 18 bases left between them. Germline loops: CDR1 MNHEY, CDR2 SMNVEV (reference sequence). CDR3 sequence: CASRPSRNVGEKLFF. DNA for the CDR3: TGTGCCAGCAGGCCCTCCAGGAATGTAGGTGAAAAACTGTTTTTT.

The CDR3 nucleotides read TGTGCCAGCAGCTTCGCAGGGCGGCCCTACAATGAGCAGTTCTTC. It is translated as CASSFAGRPYNEQFF. The chain links TRBV7-9 to TRBJ2-1, with D possibly being TRBD1 (5 bases). In germline, CDR1 is SEHNR, CDR2 FQNEAQ (reference sequence). The CDR3 totals 15 residues. V dropped 3 bases and J dropped 2 bases, with 11 bases sitting between them.

CDR3 coding DNA: TGTGCCAGCAGTCGACACCCCTATGGCTACACCTTC. It codes for CASSRHPYGYTF. This chain links TRBV28 with TRBJ1-2; D is unresolved. The V gene lost 5 bases and the J gene lost 4 bases, with 8 bases spanning the gap. This CDR3 is built from 12 residues. CDR1 and CDR2 (germline): MDHEN, SYDVKM.

This chain connects TRBV28 to TRBJ1-5; possible D gene TRBD1, 5 bases. The CDR3 contains 14 residues. V was pared by 4 bases and J by 7 bases, with 14 bases between. Germline CDR1 MDHEN, CDR2 SYDVKM. CDR3: CASSSGTQGQPQHF. DNA of the CDR3: TGTGCCAGCAGTTCCGGGACTCAGGGACAGCCCCAGCATTTT.

The count of this clone is one. J is TRBJ1-2 and V is TRBV7-9; D possibly corresponds to TRBD1 (6 bases). The V gene lost 4 bases and the J gene lost 2 bases, with 17 bases spanning the gap. This CDR3 contains 16 residues. Germline V gene data show CDR1 as SEHNR and CDR2 as FQNEAQ (reference sequence). The CDR3 DNA follows: TGTGCCAGCAGCTCAGTTAAGCAGGGGAAAAACTATGGCTACACCTTC. This encodes CASSSVKQGKNYGYTF.